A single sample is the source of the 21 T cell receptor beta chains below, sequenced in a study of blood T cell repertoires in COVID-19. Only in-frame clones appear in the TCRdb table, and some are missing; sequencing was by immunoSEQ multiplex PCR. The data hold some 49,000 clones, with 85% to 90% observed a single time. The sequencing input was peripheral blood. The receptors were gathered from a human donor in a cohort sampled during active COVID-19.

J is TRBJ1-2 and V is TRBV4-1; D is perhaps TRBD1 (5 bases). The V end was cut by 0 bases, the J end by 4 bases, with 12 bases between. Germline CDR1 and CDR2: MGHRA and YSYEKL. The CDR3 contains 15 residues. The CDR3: CASSQDSGGTYGYTF. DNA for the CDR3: TGCGCCAGCAGCCAAGATAGTGGGGGGACCTATGGCTACACCTTC.

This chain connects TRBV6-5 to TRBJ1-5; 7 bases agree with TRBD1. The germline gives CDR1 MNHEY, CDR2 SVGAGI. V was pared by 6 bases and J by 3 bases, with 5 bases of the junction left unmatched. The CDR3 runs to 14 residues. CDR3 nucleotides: TGTGCCAGCAGCTCAGGGGGGTCCAATCAGCCCCAGCATTTT. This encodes CASSSGGSNQPQHF.

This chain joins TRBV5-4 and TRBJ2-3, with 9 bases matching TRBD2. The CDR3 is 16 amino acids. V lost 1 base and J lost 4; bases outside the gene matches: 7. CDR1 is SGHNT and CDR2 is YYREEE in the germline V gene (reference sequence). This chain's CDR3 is CASSLYVSGSPDTQYF. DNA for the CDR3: TGTGCCAGCAGCTTGTATGTTAGCGGGAGCCCAGATACGCAGTATTTT. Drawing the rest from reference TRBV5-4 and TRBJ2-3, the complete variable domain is ETGVTQSPTHLIKTRGQQVTLRCSSQSGHNTVSWYQQALGQGPQFIFQYYREEENGRGNFPPRFSGLQFPNYSSELNVNALELDDSALYLCASSLYVSGSPDTQYFGPGTRLTVL.

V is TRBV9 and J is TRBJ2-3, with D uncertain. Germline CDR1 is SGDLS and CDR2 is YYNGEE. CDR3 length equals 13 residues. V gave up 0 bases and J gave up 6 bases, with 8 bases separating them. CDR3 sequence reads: CASSVAQRDTQYF. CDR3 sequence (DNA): TGTGCCAGCAGCGTAGCTCAGCGCGATACGCAGTATTTT.

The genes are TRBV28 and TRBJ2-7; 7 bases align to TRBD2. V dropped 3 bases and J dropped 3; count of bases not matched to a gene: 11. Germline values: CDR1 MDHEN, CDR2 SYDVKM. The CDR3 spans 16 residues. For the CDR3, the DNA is TGTGCCAGCAGTTTCGCTAGCGGTGGGGGGTACTACGAGCAGTACTTC. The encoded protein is CASSFASGGGYYEQYF.

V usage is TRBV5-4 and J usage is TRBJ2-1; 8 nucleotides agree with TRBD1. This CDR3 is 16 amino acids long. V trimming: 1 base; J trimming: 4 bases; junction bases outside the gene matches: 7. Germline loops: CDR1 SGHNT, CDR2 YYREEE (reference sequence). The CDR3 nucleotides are TGTGCCAGCAGCTTGCCTGGACAGGGACGGTACAATGAGCAGTTCTTC. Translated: CASSLPGQGRYNEQFF.

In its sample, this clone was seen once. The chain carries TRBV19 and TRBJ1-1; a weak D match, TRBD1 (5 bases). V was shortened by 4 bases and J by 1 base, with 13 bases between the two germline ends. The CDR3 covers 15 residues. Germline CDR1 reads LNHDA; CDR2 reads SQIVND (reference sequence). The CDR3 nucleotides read TGTGCCAGTAGTAGGCCCGAAAGGGGGAACACTGAAGCTTTCTTT. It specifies CASSRPERGNTEAFF.

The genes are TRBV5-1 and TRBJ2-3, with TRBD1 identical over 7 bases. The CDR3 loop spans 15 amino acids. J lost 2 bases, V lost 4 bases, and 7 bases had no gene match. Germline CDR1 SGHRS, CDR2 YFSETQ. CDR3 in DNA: TGCGCCAGCAGCGTCACAGGGGCCACCACAGATACGCAGTATTTT. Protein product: CASSVTGATTDTQYF. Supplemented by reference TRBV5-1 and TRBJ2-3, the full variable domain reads KAGVTQTPRYLIKTRGQQVTLSCSPISGHRSVSWYQQTPGQGLQFLFEYFSETQRNKGNFPGRFSGRQFSNSRSEMNVSTLELGDSALYLCASSVTGATTDTQYFGPGTRLTVL.

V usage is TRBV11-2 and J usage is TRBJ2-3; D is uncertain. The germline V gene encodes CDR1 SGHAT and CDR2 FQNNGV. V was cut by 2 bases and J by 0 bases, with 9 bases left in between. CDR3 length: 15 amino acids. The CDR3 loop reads CASSLSRLSTDTQYF. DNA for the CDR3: TGTGCCAGCAGCTTATCGAGGTTGAGCACAGATACGCAGTATTTT.

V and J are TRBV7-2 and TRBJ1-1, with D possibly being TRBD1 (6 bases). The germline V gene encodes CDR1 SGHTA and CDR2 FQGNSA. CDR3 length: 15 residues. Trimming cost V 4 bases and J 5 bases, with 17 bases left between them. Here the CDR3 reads CASSSLQGWITEAFF. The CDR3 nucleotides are TGTGCCAGCAGCTCCCTACAGGGTTGGATAACTGAAGCTTTCTTT.

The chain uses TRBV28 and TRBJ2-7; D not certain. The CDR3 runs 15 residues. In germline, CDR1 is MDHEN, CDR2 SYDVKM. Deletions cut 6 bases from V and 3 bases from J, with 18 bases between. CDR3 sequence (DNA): TGTGCCAGCAGAAACGGTAGTCCAATTAACTACGAGCAGTACTTC. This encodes CASRNGSPINYEQYF.

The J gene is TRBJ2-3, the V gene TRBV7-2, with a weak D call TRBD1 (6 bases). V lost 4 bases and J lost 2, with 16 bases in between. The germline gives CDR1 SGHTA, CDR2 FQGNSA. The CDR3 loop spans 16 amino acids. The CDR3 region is CASSSLGAGSTDTQYF. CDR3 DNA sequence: TGTGCCAGCAGCTCCTTGGGGGCTGGGTCCACAGATACGCAGTATTTT.

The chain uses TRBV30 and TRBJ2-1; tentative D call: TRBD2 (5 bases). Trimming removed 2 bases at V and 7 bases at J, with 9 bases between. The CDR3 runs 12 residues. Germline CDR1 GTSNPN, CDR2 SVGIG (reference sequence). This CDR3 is CAWSPGGNEQFF. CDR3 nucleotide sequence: TGTGCCTGGAGTCCGGGCGGGAATGAGCAGTTCTTC.

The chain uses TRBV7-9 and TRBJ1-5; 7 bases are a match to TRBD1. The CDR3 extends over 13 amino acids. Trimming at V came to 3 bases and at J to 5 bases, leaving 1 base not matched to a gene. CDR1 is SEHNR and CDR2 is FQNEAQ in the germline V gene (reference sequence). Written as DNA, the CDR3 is TGTGCCAGCAGCTTCACAGGGGATCAGCCCCAGCATTTT. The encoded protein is CASSFTGDQPQHF.

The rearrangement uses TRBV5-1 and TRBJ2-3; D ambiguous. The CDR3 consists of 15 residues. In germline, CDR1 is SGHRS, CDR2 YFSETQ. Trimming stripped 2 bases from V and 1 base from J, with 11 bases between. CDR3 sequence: CASSFSGEGTDTQYF. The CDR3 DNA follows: TGCGCCAGCAGCTTTTCAGGTGAAGGCACAGATACGCAGTATTTT.

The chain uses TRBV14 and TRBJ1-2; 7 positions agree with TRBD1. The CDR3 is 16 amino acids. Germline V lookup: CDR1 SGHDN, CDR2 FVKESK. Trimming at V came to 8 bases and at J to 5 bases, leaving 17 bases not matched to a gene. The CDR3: CASPQGFGTDYYGYTF. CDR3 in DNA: TGTGCCAGCCCCCAGGGATTCGGGACAGACTATTATGGCTACACCTTC. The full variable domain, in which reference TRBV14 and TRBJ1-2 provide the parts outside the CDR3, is EAGVTQFPSHSVIEKGQTVTLRCDPISGHDNLYWYRRVMGKEIKFLLHFVKESKQDESGMPNNRFLAERTGGTYSTLKVQPAELEDSGVYFCASPQGFGTDYYGYTFGSGTRLTVV.

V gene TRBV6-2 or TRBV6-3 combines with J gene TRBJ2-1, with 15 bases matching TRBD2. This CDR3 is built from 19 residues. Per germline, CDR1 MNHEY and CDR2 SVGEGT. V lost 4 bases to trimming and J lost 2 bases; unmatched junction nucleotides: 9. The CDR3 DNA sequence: TGTGCCAGCAGTTTGGGACTAGCGGGAGGCCGTAGTCCCTACAATGAGCAGTTCTTC. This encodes CASSLGLAGGRSPYNEQFF.

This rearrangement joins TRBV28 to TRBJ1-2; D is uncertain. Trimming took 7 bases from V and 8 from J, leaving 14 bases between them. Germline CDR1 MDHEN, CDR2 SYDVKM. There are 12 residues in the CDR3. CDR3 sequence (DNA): TGTGCCAGCACCCTGGGAGGTGAGGGCTACACCTTC. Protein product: CASTLGGEGYTF.

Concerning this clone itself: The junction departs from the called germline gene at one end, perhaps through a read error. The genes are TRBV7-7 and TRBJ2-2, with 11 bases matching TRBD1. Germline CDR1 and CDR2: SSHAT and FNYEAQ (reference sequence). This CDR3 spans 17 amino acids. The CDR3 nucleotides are TGTGCTAGCAGCTTAGGTGCCCGGACAGGGGGCATCGGGGAGCTGTTTTTT. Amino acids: CASSLGARTGGIGELFF. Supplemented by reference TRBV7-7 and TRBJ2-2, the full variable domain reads GAGVSQSPRYKVTKRGQDVTLRCDPISSHATLYWYQQALGQGPEFLTYFNYEAQPDKSGLPSDRFSAERPEGSISTLTIQRTEQRDSAMYRCASSLGARTGGIGELFFGEGSRLTVL.

CDR3 residues: CASSHTRLAGEQYF. For the CDR3, the DNA is TGTGCCAGCAGCCATACCAGACTAGCGGGCGAGCAGTACTTC. The chain employs TRBV14 and TRBJ2-7; 10 nucleotides match TRBD2. This CDR3 region has 14 residues. CDR1 SGHDN and CDR2 FVKESK come from the germline V gene. Germline trimming cut 3 bases from V and 6 bases from J; bases unmatched to any gene: 5.

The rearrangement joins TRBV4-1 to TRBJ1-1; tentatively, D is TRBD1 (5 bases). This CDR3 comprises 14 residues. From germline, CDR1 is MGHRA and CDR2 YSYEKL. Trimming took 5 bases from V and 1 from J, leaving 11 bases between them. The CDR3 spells CASSERTKNTEAFF. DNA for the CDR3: TGCGCCAGCAGCGAACGGACAAAGAACACTGAAGCTTTCTTT.